These 29 T cell receptor beta chains share one sample of origin, sequenced in a study of Graves' ophthalmopathy and Graves' hyperthyroidism. Amplified TCR beta CDR3 regions were obtained using RNA transcripts as template. RT-PCR with HTBI primers came first, then second-round multiplex PCR. TCRdb recomputed calls from the multiplex PCR reads with MiXCR, one row per CDR3 protein. This sample has about 550,000 distinct CDR3 sequences, with about two fifths found just once. The sample taken for sequencing was peripheral blood or thyroid tissue (not recorded which). These receptors all stem from an adult man with Graves' hyperthyroidism.

This clonotype was recorded once. The conserved final phenylalanine or tryptophan is absent from the CDR3, which likely points to a read error. The chain combines TRBV5-1 with TRBJ2-1; the D is unclear. The CDR3 has 14 residues. Trimming shortened V by 0 bases and J by 6 bases, and 10 bases separated the two germline ends. Germline values: CDR1 SGHRS, CDR2 YFSETQ. The CDR3 protein is CASSLDPQTNEQFL. CDR3 DNA: TGCGCCAGCAGCTTGGATCCGCAAACCAATGAGCAGTTCCTC.

This rearrangement joins TRBV2 to TRBJ2-5; D not certain. Trimming took 0 bases from V and 3 from J, leaving 8 bases between them. CDR3 size: 14 residues. CDR1 is SNHLY and CDR2 is FYNNEI in the germline V gene. The CDR3 DNA follows: TGTGCCAGCAGTGAAGCGCTCCAGGAAGAGACCCAGTACTTC. It yields the protein CASSEALQEETQYF.

This clonotype was seen repeatedly, ten times or more. The chain has TRBV20-1 and TRBJ1-2, with D hard to call. Trimming left V 3 bases short and J 4 bases short, with 9 bases between. Germline V gene lookup returns CDR1 DFQATT and CDR2 SNEGSKA (reference sequence). The CDR3 has 12 residues. CDR3 sequence reads: CSASRPTYGYTF. CDR3 nucleotides: TGCAGTGCTAGTCGCCCGACCTATGGCTACACCTTC.

J is TRBJ2-7 and V is TRBV20-1; perhaps TRBD2 as D (6 bases). The CDR3 runs to 12 residues. V gave up 2 bases and J gave up 5 bases, with 10 bases separating them. CDR1 and CDR2 (germline): DFQATT, SNEGSKA (reference sequence). Here the CDR3 DNA reads TGCAGTGCTAGAAGGAGGGACCACGAGCAGTACTTC. This sequence encodes CSARRRDHEQYF.

This sequence joins TRBV15 and TRBJ1-1, with unresolved D. The CDR3 sequence is 14 residues long. Germline loops: CDR1 LNHNV, CDR2 YYDKDF (reference sequence). Trimming cost V 0 bases and J 5 bases, with 10 bases left between them. The CDR3 reads CATSREIQSTEAFF. The CDR3 DNA reads TGTGCCACCAGCAGAGAGATACAGAGTACTGAAGCTTTCTTT.

The rearrangement links TRBV20-1 to TRBJ1-5; 9 nucleotides match TRBD1. CDR3 length: 14 residues. Germline V lookup: CDR1 DFQATT, CDR2 SNEGSKA (reference sequence). The V and J ends lost 1 base and 7 bases, in that order; junction bases with no gene match: 5. The CDR3 protein is CSARAGTGTQPQHF. The DNA of the CDR3 is TGCAGTGCTAGAGCAGGGACAGGGACGCAGCCCCAGCATTTT.

Many counts were recorded for this clonotype. The chain links TRBV7-9 to TRBJ2-7; 7 bases line up with TRBD1. With 2 bases clipped from V and 3 bases from J, the junction kept 1 base outside the gene matches. The CDR3 sequence is 13 residues long. The germline CDR1 and CDR2 sequences are SEHNR and FQNEAQ (reference sequence). DNA for the CDR3: TGTGCCAGCAGCTTACGGGACAGCTACGAGCAGTACTTC. This gives the protein CASSLRDSYEQYF.

The CDR3 coding sequence is TGCAGCGTCGGGACTAGCGGGGTCCAGGAGACCCAGTACTTC. Protein sequence: CSVGTSGVQETQYF. The V gene is TRBV29-1, the J gene TRBJ2-5, with TRBD2 identical over 13 bases. Germline CDR1 is SQVTM and CDR2 is ANQGSEA. The CDR3 consists of 14 residues. With V trimmed by 6 bases and J by 5 bases, 6 bases remained unmatched.

As concerns this clonotype: With a much larger clone just one base away, this may be a read error. The rearrangement links TRBV15 to TRBJ1-2; the D is unclear. The CDR3 length is 13 residues. CDR1 and CDR2 (germline): LNHNV, YYDKDF (reference sequence). The CDR3 DNA is TGTGCCAGCAGCTTCGATCGGATGAAAGGCTACACCTTC. Translated: CASSFDRMKGYTF. The full variable domain, its missing parts supplied by reference TRBV15 and TRBJ1-2, is DAMVIQNPRYQVTQFGKPVTLSCSQTLNHNVMYWYQQKSSQAPKLLFHYYDKDFNNEADTPDNFQSRRPNTSFCFLDIRSPGLGDTAMYLCASSFDRMKGYTFGSGTRLTVV.

The CDR3 nucleotides read TGTGCCAGCAGCCGACAGGGGCATAACAATCAGCCCCAGCATTTT. Its protein product is CASSRQGHNNQPQHF. The chain carries TRBV6-5 and TRBJ1-5; TRBD1 aligns across 8 bases. The CDR3 loop spans 15 amino acids. Germline CDR1 and CDR2: MNHEY and SVGAGI. V dropped 6 bases and J dropped 3; count of bases not matched to a gene: 7.

There are a few counts of this clonotype. The chain recombines TRBV3-1 with TRBJ1-2; 7 bases are shared with TRBD1. Germline V lookup: CDR1 LGHDT, CDR2 YNNKEL (reference sequence). The CDR3 contains 15 residues. J lost 4 bases, V lost 3 bases, and 8 bases had no gene match. CDR3 nucleotides: TGTGCCAGCAGCCAGGGACAGAACAAGCTCTATGGCTACACCTTC. Translated, it gives CASSQGQNKLYGYTF.

Many counts were recorded for this clonotype. The chain joins TRBV2 to TRBJ2-7; the match to TRBD2 covers 14 bases. The J segment lost 3 bases and the V segment lost 8 bases, leaving 9 bases of the junction unmatched. Germline CDR1 reads SNHLY; CDR2 reads FYNNEI. This CDR3 contains 16 residues. Written as DNA, the CDR3 is TGTGCCAGCGCCGACGGAGGACTAGCGGGGGGCTACGAGCAGTACTTC. This encodes CASADGGLAGGYEQYF.

This clonotype was counted at least ten times. The CDR3 DNA reads as TGCGCCAGCAGCTTGGGAGCGACCGGGACAGCGAATTCACCCCTCCACTTT. It encodes CASSLGATGTANSPLHF. V and J are TRBV5-1 and TRBJ1-6; TRBD1 matches at 7 bases. This CDR3 comprises 17 residues. Unmatched junction bases numbered 10, after V lost 0 bases and J lost 7 bases. CDR1 is SGHRS, CDR2 YFSETQ, per germline.

V and J are TRBV20-1 and TRBJ1-2; 9 bases are a match to TRBD1. This CDR3 region has 16 residues. Germline V gives CDR1 DFQATT, CDR2 SNEGSKA (reference sequence). The ends lost 5 bases at V and 3 bases at J; junction bases unmatched: 13. The CDR3 loop is CSAGTGSRGKDYGYTF. CDR3 bases: TGCAGTGCTGGGACAGGGTCCCGGGGAAAGGACTATGGCTACACCTTC.

Of note for this clonotype: A read error may account for a junction end that differs from germline. The rearrangement joins TRBV10-3 to TRBJ2-7, with D maybe TRBD1 (6 bases). Germline V gene data show CDR1 as ENHRY and CDR2 as SYGVKD. This CDR3 is 14 amino acids long. The CDR3 DNA is TGTGCCACCGATGACAGGTCGGGCACCGGGGAGCTGTACTTC. As protein: CATDDRSGTGELYF.

This clonotype was observed at least ten times. This rearrangement joins TRBV2 to TRBJ1-6; possible D gene TRBD1, 5 bases. The CDR3 is 15 amino acids. CDR1 SNHLY and CDR2 FYNNEI come from the germline V gene. Trimming stripped 3 bases from V and 10 bases from J, with 16 bases between. CDR3 region: CASSEQGGSESPLHF. The CDR3 nucleotides are TGTGCCAGCAGTGAGCAGGGTGGGTCGGAGTCACCCCTCCACTTT.

This clonotype was found a few times. The chain has TRBV7-9 and TRBJ1-1, with D unclear. With 1 base removed from V and 5 bases from J, the gap between germline ends came to 14 bases. The CDR3 loop spans 15 amino acids. Germline values: CDR1 SEHNR, CDR2 FQNEAQ (reference sequence). CDR3 in amino acids: CASSLGLGGETEAFF. Written as DNA, the CDR3 is TGTGCCAGCAGCTTAGGGCTGGGAGGAGAGACTGAAGCTTTCTTT.

This clonotype was observed at least ten times. The rearrangement uses TRBV2 and TRBJ1-5; D is unresolved. Looked up from germline, CDR1 is SNHLY and CDR2 is FYNNEI. CDR3 length equals 13 residues. V was shortened by 3 bases and J by 4 bases, with 7 bases between the two germline ends. The CDR3, as DNA: TGTGCCAGCAGTGAGGAAGAGAATCAGCCCCAGCATTTT. It yields the protein CASSEEENQPQHF.

About this clonotype itself: A much larger clone is a single base away; this may be a read error. The chain employs TRBV5-1 and TRBJ2-7, with D perhaps TRBD2 (5 bases). Germline V gene lookup returns CDR1 SGHRS and CDR2 YFSETQ. Trimming cost V 0 bases and J 3 bases, with 19 bases left between them. The CDR3 runs to 17 residues. The CDR3 DNA reads as TGCGCCAGCAGCTTGGTTCCCGGACGGCTCGAGGGCTACGAGCAGTACTTC. Its protein is CASSLVPGRLEGYEQYF.

V and J are TRBV2 and TRBJ1-6; weak D call: TRBD1 (5 bases). Trimming removed 1 base at V and 11 bases at J, with 15 bases between. CDR3 length: 15 residues. Germline V CDR1 and CDR2: SNHLY, FYNNEI. The CDR3, as DNA: TGTGCCAGCAGTGAAGAGGCAGGGAATGGTGCACCCCTCCACTTT. This translates into CASSEEAGNGAPLHF.

The table lists this clonotype with many counts. The chain couples TRBV6-5 to TRBJ1-2; possible D gene TRBD1, 5 bases. The CDR3 sequence is 15 residues long. V was pared by 1 base and J by 4 bases, with 13 bases between. The germline gives CDR1 MNHEY, CDR2 SVGAGI. CDR3 loop: CASSYWGGAAYGYTF. CDR3 in DNA: TGTGCCAGCAGTTACTGGGGAGGGGCAGCCTATGGCTACACCTTC.

Concerning this clonotype: Being one base from a much bigger clone, this may be a read error. This chain links TRBV20-1 with TRBJ2-2; D possibly corresponds to TRBD2 (6 bases). V lost 1 base, J lost 4 bases, and 16 bases lay in between. The germline V gene encodes CDR1 DFQATT and CDR2 SNEGSKA (reference sequence). This CDR3 has 16 amino acids. Written as DNA, the CDR3 is TGCAGTGCTAGAGGTACCGAAGGAGGGACCACCGGGGAGCTGTTTTTT. The encoded protein is CSARGTEGGTTGELFF.

This chain links TRBV29-1 with TRBJ1-1, with a weak D call TRBD1 (5 bases). The CDR3 spans 14 residues. The V end lost 3 bases, the J end lost 6 bases, and 17 bases lay between the germline ends. Germline values: CDR1 SQVTM, CDR2 ANQGSEA. This CDR3 reads CSVETYRQSAEAFF. The CDR3 nucleotides are TGCAGCGTTGAGACCTACCGACAGTCAGCTGAAGCTTTCTTT.

This sequence joins TRBV28 and TRBJ2-2; 11 bases agree with TRBD1. V shed 6 bases, J shed 6 bases, and the junction held 3 bases outside the gene matches. This CDR3 contains 14 residues. The germline CDR1 and CDR2 sequences are MDHEN and SYDVKM. The CDR3 DNA reads as TGTGCCAGCAGGGACAGGGGGCCCCCCGGGGAGCTGTTTTTT. Translated: CASRDRGPPGELFF.

This clonotype was recorded a few times. The chain recombines TRBV30 with TRBJ1-1; tentatively, D is TRBD1 (6 bases). V gave up 0 bases and J gave up 7 bases, with 9 bases separating them. This CDR3 contains 12 residues. Germline V gene data show CDR1 as GTSNPN and CDR2 as SVGIG (reference sequence). The CDR3 loop reads CAWSVEGDEAFF. The CDR3 DNA follows: TGTGCCTGGAGTGTAGAGGGGGATGAAGCTTTCTTT.

A remark on this clonotype: A much more abundant neighbour one base away suggests this may be a read error. The chain couples TRBV7-9 to TRBJ2-7; 7 bases are shared with TRBD2. Germline V gene lookup returns CDR1 SEHNR and CDR2 FQNEAQ (reference sequence). Trimming removed 3 bases from V and 6 bases from J; junction bases left unmatched: 23. CDR3 length equals 19 residues. CDR3 DNA sequence: TGTGCCAGCAGCTTGGGCGTAGGATCCGGGACTATCGCCCATAGCGAGCAGTACTTC. This gives the protein CASSLGVGSGTIAHSEQYF.

There are many counts of this clonotype. The chain recombines TRBV12-3 or TRBV12-4 with TRBJ1-5, with TRBD1 identical over 9 bases. V lost 6 bases, J lost 0 bases, and 9 bases stayed unmatched. The CDR3 is 17 amino acids. In nucleotides, the CDR3 is TGTGCCAGCAGCGAACAGGGGGCAGTGTATAGCAATCAGCCCCAGCATTTT. Translation: CASSEQGAVYSNQPQHF.

This clonotype was picked up many times. The chain carries TRBV5-1 and TRBJ2-7, with D perhaps given as TRBD1 or TRBD2 (5 bases each). The V gene's germline CDR1 is SGHRS and CDR2 YFSETQ. The CDR3 is made up of 15 amino acids. The V end was cut by 0 bases, the J end by 4 bases, with 14 bases between. The CDR3 reads CASSLDGGTYYEQYF. Written as DNA, the CDR3 is TGCGCCAGCAGCTTGGATGGGGGAACCTATTACGAGCAGTACTTC.

As for this clonotype: Compared with germline, one end of the junction differs, possibly owing to a read error. The rearrangement links TRBV5-1 to TRBJ1-2; D is perhaps TRBD1 (5 bases). This CDR3 spans 15 amino acids. Looked up from germline, CDR1 is SGHRS and CDR2 is YFSETQ. In DNA form, the CDR3 reads TGCGCCAACAGCTTGGCCGCGGGGACCAACTATGGCTACACCTTC. Translating gives CANSLAAGTNYGYTF.